This TCR beta chain was sequenced during a study of blood T cell repertoires in COVID-19. The wider study: Samples came from the United States, Italy and Spain, spanning acute and convalescent COVID-19. The analysed material was cDNA or gDNA that came from T cells, B-cell-depleted T cells, or PBMCs.

Sequencing used immunoSEQ multiplex PCR; TCRdb keeps in-frame clones, though not all of them. The profile covers 100,000 to 140,000 clones, with around 88% appearing a single time and 5.5% to 8% taken by the ten largest. This clone has only a few counts. This CDR3 is built from 15 residues. Trimming took 2 bases from V and 2 from J, leaving 10 bases between them. Looked up from germline, CDR1 is KGHSH and CDR2 is LQKENI. This chain connects TRBV18 to TRBJ1-5; D is ambiguous. The clonotype was recovered from a man between 50 and 59 years old with active or convalescent COVID-19. What was sequenced was peripheral blood. The CDR3 coding sequence is TGTGCCAGCTCACCAGGCCTTGGAGGCAATCAGCCCCAGCATTTT. This codes for CASSPGLGGNQPQHF.